One and the same sample provided the 16 T cell receptor beta chains below, sequenced in a study of beta chain features in type 1 diabetes. Overall study findings and caveats: Among all four CD4+ subsets, Type 1 diabetes patients had TCRB CDR3s that were moderately but significantly shorter.

Expressed TCRB transcripts were sequenced, since all the RNA that had been isolated was reverse transcribed. Clones were read by immunoSEQ multiplex PCR, and TCRdb kept only the in-frame ones, dropping some. In the table there are hundreds of thousands of clones, 11% of which are singletons. These receptors lack a known antigen. Material: naive CD4+ T cells from blood. These receptors all come from a man aged 25-45 years with type 1 diabetes.

The V and J genes are TRBV27 and TRBJ1-1; D not certain. Trimming cost V 5 bases and J 0 bases, with 7 bases left between them. There are 13 residues in the CDR3. The V gene's germline CDR1 is MNHEY and CDR2 SMNVEV (reference sequence). The CDR3 is CASSPQLNTEAFF. The CDR3 bases are TGTGCCAGCAGTCCTCAGTTGAACACTGAAGCTTTCTTT.

This clone has only a few counts. The rearrangement joins TRBV18 to TRBJ2-5; a possible D gene is TRBD2 (7 bases). V was pared by 6 bases and J by 1 base, with 15 bases between. Looked up from germline, CDR1 is KGHSH and CDR2 is LQKENI. There are 15 residues in the CDR3. The CDR3 spells CASSRGAAAQETQYF. The CDR3 DNA is TGTGCCAGCTCCCGGGGGGCAGCTGCCCAAGAGACCCAGTACTTC.

The chain combines TRBV7-2 with TRBJ2-3; perhaps TRBD2 as D (6 bases). CDR3 length: 13 residues. Trimming cost V 4 bases and J 4 bases, with 9 bases left between them. Per germline, CDR1 SGHTA and CDR2 FQGNSA. The CDR3 spells CASSSGLSDTQYF. The CDR3 nucleotides are TGTGCCAGCAGCTCGGGACTTTCAGATACGCAGTATTTT.

A few counts support this clone. The genes are TRBV13 and TRBJ2-7; tentative D call: TRBD2 (6 bases). CDR1 PRHDT and CDR2 FYEKMQ come from the germline V gene (reference sequence). This CDR3 is 13 amino acids long. Trimming pared 1 base from V and 9 bases from J, leaving 13 bases between. The CDR3 nucleotides read TGTGCCAGCAGCTTAGAGCGCTCCGGGGGGCAGTACTTC. This translates into CASSLERSGGQYF.

This clone was observed a few times. V and J are TRBV28 and TRBJ1-5, with TRBD1 as a possible D gene (5 bases). The germline V and J ends were trimmed by 3 bases and 7 bases, with 16 bases remaining between them. The CDR3 runs 15 residues. Germline assignment: CDR1 MDHEN and CDR2 SYDVKM. As DNA, the CDR3 is TGTGCCAGCAGTTTCCGGCAGGGCCCTCTGCAGCCCCAGCATTTT. It translates to CASSFRQGPLQPQHF.

The CDR3: CASSQVSRGTEAFF. The CDR3, as DNA: TGCGCCAGCAGCCAAGTGTCCAGGGGGACTGAAGCTTTCTTT. V is TRBV4-1 and J is TRBJ1-1; 7 bases are a match to TRBD1. CDR1 is MGHRA, CDR2 YSYEKL, per germline. J gave up 5 bases and V 1 base, and 4 bases lay outside the gene matches. The length of the CDR3 is 14 residues.

This clone was counted only a few times. The chain recombines TRBV7-2 with TRBJ1-1, with 8 bases matching TRBD1. The CDR3 is 15 amino acids. CDR1 is SGHTA and CDR2 is FQGNSA in the germline V gene. Trimming took 5 bases from V and 5 from J; bases not matched to a gene: 10. CDR3 nucleotide sequence: TGTGCCAGCAGCATAACCCAGGGGGCCGCGACTGAAGCTTTCTTT. It yields the protein CASSITQGAATEAFF. The whole variable domain, filled in from reference TRBV7-2 and TRBJ1-1, reads GAGVSQSPSNKVTEKGKDVELRCDPISGHTALYWYRQSLGQGLEFLIYFQGNSAPDKSGLPSDRFSAERTGGSVSTLTIQRTQQEDSAVYLCASSITQGAATEAFFGQGTRLTVV.

This clone was picked up a small number of times. This sample also contains other DNA sequences that code for the same CDR3. The V call is TRBV7-2, the J call TRBJ2-1, with D possibly TRBD2 on 7 matching bases. CDR1 is SGHTA and CDR2 is FQGNSA in the germline V gene. This CDR3 spans 15 amino acids. V was trimmed by 3 bases and J by 6 bases, leaving 15 bases between them. CDR3 sequence reads: CASSFRGGAGNEQFF. The CDR3 nucleotides are TGTGCCAGCAGCTTTCGAGGGGGGGCCGGCAATGAGCAGTTCTTC.

The genes are TRBV18 and TRBJ2-3; 10 bases fit TRBD1. CDR1 KGHSH and CDR2 LQKENI come from the germline V gene. The V and J ends lost 2 bases and 4 bases, in that order; junction bases with no gene match: 3. The CDR3 extends over 15 amino acids. The CDR3: CASSPMTGGADTQYF. CDR3 DNA: TGTGCCAGCTCACCAATGACAGGGGGCGCAGATACGCAGTATTTT.

The V and J genes are TRBV27 and TRBJ2-1; TRBD2 is a possible D gene (6 bases). The CDR3 runs to 14 residues. Germline V gives CDR1 MNHEY, CDR2 SMNVEV (reference sequence). Trimming shortened V by 5 bases and J by 9 bases, and 17 bases separated the two germline ends. Here the CDR3 DNA reads TGTGCCAGCAGTCCGGGACTCCGAAGCGGTGAGCAGTTCTTC. Translated, it gives CASSPGLRSGEQFF.

This clone showed up just a few times. The V gene is TRBV27, the J gene TRBJ2-6; no clear D. Trimming pared 4 bases from V and 0 bases from J, leaving 4 bases between. Germline loops: CDR1 MNHEY, CDR2 SMNVEV (reference sequence). This CDR3 is 14 amino acids long. The CDR3 is CASSSFSGANVLTF. The CDR3 DNA is TGTGCCAGCAGTTCTTTCTCTGGGGCCAACGTCCTGACTTTC. Complete variable domain (other parts from reference TRBV27 and TRBJ2-6): EAQVTQNPRYLITVTGKKLTVTCSQNMNHEYMSWYRQDPGLGLRQIYYSMNVEVTDKGDVPEGYKVSRKEKRNFPLILESPSPNQTSLYFCASSSFSGANVLTFGAGSRLTVL.

The chain carries TRBV5-4 and TRBJ2-2; possible D gene TRBD2, 5 bases. CDR1 is SGHNT, CDR2 YYREEE, per germline (reference sequence). The CDR3 runs 14 residues. V lost 6 bases, J lost 3 bases, and 12 bases lay in between. CDR3 coding DNA: TGTGCCAGCAACCTCGAGGGAGACACCGGGGAGCTGTTTTTT. This gives the protein CASNLEGDTGELFF.

DNA of the CDR3: TGTGCCAGTAGTAACAGGGTAATCGCTGAAGCTTTCTTT. It is translated as CASSNRVIAEAFF. This chain joins TRBV19 and TRBJ1-1; weak D call: TRBD1 (6 bases). Per the germline V gene, CDR1 is LNHDA and CDR2 is SQIVND (reference sequence). The CDR3 has 13 residues. V was trimmed by 4 bases and J by 6 bases, leaving 12 bases between them. Based on the CDR3 plus reference TRBV19 and TRBJ1-1, the full variable domain is DGGITQSPKYLFRKEGQNVTLSCEQNLNHDAMYWYRQDPGQGLRLIYYSQIVNDFQKGDIAEGYSVSREKKESFPLTVTSAQKNPTAFYLCASSNRVIAEAFFGQGTRLTVV.

The sample holds a few counts of this clone. The genes are TRBV4-2 and TRBJ2-1; 14 bases are a match to TRBD2. The V gene end was trimmed by 1 base and the J gene end by 4 bases; junction bases not matched to a gene: 3. This CDR3 spans 17 amino acids. Germline CDR1 and CDR2: LGHNA and YNFKEQ. The CDR3: CASSQGTSGGLYNEQFF. The DNA for the CDR3 is TGTGCCAGCAGCCAAGGGACTAGCGGGGGGCTGTACAATGAGCAGTTCTTC.

This clone was detected only a few times. The V call is TRBV11-2, the J call TRBJ2-7; TRBD2 matches 8 bases. The CDR3 length is 16 residues. V was clipped by 0 bases and J by 4 bases; unmatched bases: 8. Germline loops: CDR1 SGHAT, CDR2 FQNNGV. CDR3 DNA: TGTGCCAGCAGCTTAGATCCAGCGGGGGCCGTTTACGAGCAGTACTTC. The encoded protein is CASSLDPAGAVYEQYF.

This clone was recorded a few times. The V gene is TRBV7-2, the J gene TRBJ2-3; 7 nucleotides agree with TRBD1. The CDR3 consists of 14 residues. Germline loops: CDR1 SGHTA, CDR2 FQGNSA. The J segment lost 4 bases and the V segment lost 8 bases, leaving 9 bases of the junction unmatched. CDR3 nucleotide sequence: TGTGCCAGCGCCCCCACAGGGGCATCAGATACGCAGTATTTT. It codes for CASAPTGASDTQYF.